The 24 T cell receptor beta chains presented below share a single source sample, sequenced in a study of vaccination and CD4 T cells after COVID-19. Cultured CD4+ T-cell DNA underwent Oncomine TCR Beta short-read sequencing. MiXCR, run by TCRdb on the PCR reads, gives a single entry per CDR3 protein. The sample has 9,500 to 15,000 distinct CDR3 sequences, 60% seen once. Treatment described: approximately 10-day PBMC culture with coronavirus spike peptide pools or control peptides (ViraFEST assay). These receptors' antigens are unknown. Sequencing was done on a sample of CD4+ T cells from blood, cultured in vitro. These receptors were taken from a human donor who had recovered from COVID-19.

This rearrangement joins TRBV6-5 to TRBJ1-5; maybe TRBD1 (5 bases). The germline V and J ends were trimmed by 0 bases and 4 bases, with 13 bases remaining between them. The germline V gene has CDR1 MNHEY and CDR2 SVGAGI. There are 16 residues in the CDR3. Here the CDR3 DNA reads TGTGCCAGCAGTTACTCCCCGCAGGGATGGAATCAGCCCCAGCATTTT. This sequence encodes CASSYSPQGWNQPQHF.

This clonotype showed up just once. The V gene is TRBV7-2, the J gene TRBJ2-5; D may be TRBD1 (6 bases). CDR3 length: 14 residues. V shed 5 bases and J shed 0 bases, with 10 bases lying between them. Germline-derived CDR1 and CDR2 are SGHTA and FQGNSA. CDR3 amino acids: CASSTRGYQETQYF. The DNA of the CDR3 is TGTGCCAGCAGCACAAGGGGGTACCAAGAGACCCAGTACTTC.

The gene calls are TRBV19 and TRBJ2-1; tentatively, D is TRBD1 or TRBD2 (5 bases each). Germline CDR1 LNHDA, CDR2 SQIVND (reference sequence). The CDR3 spans 13 residues. Trimming shortened V by 3 bases and J by 10 bases, and 13 bases separated the two germline ends. This chain's CDR3 is CASSMPLGHEQFF. The CDR3 DNA is TGTGCCAGTAGTATGCCACTAGGACACGAGCAGTTCTTC.

The chain has TRBV11-2 and TRBJ2-5; D gene unclear. With 1 base removed from V and 1 base from J, the gap between germline ends came to 10 bases. CDR3 size: 15 residues. The V gene's germline CDR1 is SGHAT and CDR2 FQNNGV. The CDR3 region is CASSLVGHAQETQYF. DNA for the CDR3: TGTGCCAGCAGCTTAGTTGGCCATGCCCAAGAGACCCAGTACTTC.

The chain couples TRBV24-1 to TRBJ2-3; D not certain. The ends were cut back, 5 bases at V and 0 bases at J, with 8 bases in the middle. Germline CDR1 and CDR2: KGHDR and SFDVKD. CDR3 length: 14 residues. CDR3 coding DNA: TGTGCCACCAGTGGGGCGCCTAGCACAGATACGCAGTATTTT. It encodes CATSGAPSTDTQYF.

This chain joins TRBV24-1 and TRBJ1-5, with D hard to call. The CDR3 is 16 residues long. The V gene lost 4 bases and the J gene lost 4 bases, with 16 bases spanning the gap. Germline CDR1 KGHDR, CDR2 SFDVKD. CDR3: CATSDHRAGFNQPQHF. The CDR3 DNA reads TGTGCCACCAGTGACCACCGGGCGGGGTTTAATCAGCCCCAGCATTTT.

The V call is TRBV5-1, the J call TRBJ2-1; 7 bases match TRBD1. CDR1 is SGHRS, CDR2 YFSETQ, per germline. The CDR3 is 16 residues long. With V trimmed by 3 bases and J by 3 bases, 9 bases remained unmatched. This CDR3 is CASSSGLGGLYNEQFF. DNA of the CDR3: TGCGCCAGCAGCTCCGGTTTAGGGGGCCTCTACAATGAGCAGTTCTTC.

The CDR3 DNA is TGCAGTGCTAGAGACCCCGTTGTAGGCAATGAGCAGTTCTTC. Protein sequence: CSARDPVVGNEQFF. The V and J genes are TRBV20-1 and TRBJ2-1; no definite D call. This CDR3 has 14 amino acids. Trimming cost V 0 bases and J 6 bases, with 12 bases left between them. Looked up from germline, CDR1 is DFQATT and CDR2 is SNEGSKA (reference sequence).

This chain links TRBV7-2 with TRBJ2-5; TRBD2 matches 11 bases. The CDR3 extends over 16 amino acids. From germline, CDR1 is SGHTA and CDR2 FQGNSA. Trimming took 5 bases from V and 4 from J; bases not matched to a gene: 9. The CDR3 bases are TGTGCCAGCAGCCTCCTGACTAGCGGGATGGGAGAGACCCAGTACTTC. This gives the protein CASSLLTSGMGETQYF.

The chain couples TRBV6-2 or TRBV6-3 to TRBJ2-3; 8 bases agree with TRBD1. The CDR3 is 14 residues long. Losses at the gene ends were 5 bases for V and 1 base for J; bases not matched to a gene: 2. In germline, CDR1 is MNHEY, CDR2 SVGEGT. The CDR3 sequence: CASSDRGGTDTQYF. In DNA form, the CDR3 reads TGTGCCAGCAGTGACAGGGGCGGCACAGATACGCAGTATTTT.

The chain couples TRBV27 to TRBJ2-2, with 11 bases that match TRBD2. Germline-derived CDR1 and CDR2 are MNHEY and SMNVEV (reference sequence). J lost 6 bases, V lost 5 bases, and 11 bases had no gene match. The CDR3 totals 17 residues. The CDR3: CASSPLTGTSGAGELFF. DNA for the CDR3: TGTGCCAGCAGTCCACTAACCGGGACTAGCGGAGCCGGGGAGCTGTTTTTT.

The chain links TRBV6-5 to TRBJ2-7; tentative D call: TRBD1 (7 bases). The CDR3 totals 17 residues. V dropped 2 bases and J dropped 5 bases, with 22 bases sitting between them. CDR1 and CDR2 from the germline V gene are MNHEY and SVGAGI. The CDR3 here is CASSYEGGTGTVDEQYF. Here the CDR3 DNA reads TGTGCCAGCAGTTACGAGGGGGGTACCGGGACAGTTGACGAGCAGTACTTC.

This chain connects TRBV7-2 to TRBJ2-5; 9 bases match TRBD1. Germline V gene data show CDR1 as SGHTA and CDR2 as FQGNSA. The V segment lost 4 bases and the J segment 6 bases; nucleotides outside the gene matches: 9. This CDR3 spans 15 amino acids. The CDR3 nucleotides read TGTGCCAGCAGCTCGACCGGGACAGGGATTCAGACCCAGTACTTC. Its protein is CASSSTGTGIQTQYF. The full variable domain, rest sourced from reference TRBV7-2 and TRBJ2-5, is GAGVSQSPSNKVTEKGKDVELRCDPISGHTALYWYRQSLGQGLEFLIYFQGNSAPDKSGLPSDRFSAERTGGSVSTLTIQRTQQEDSAVYLCASSSTGTGIQTQYFGPGTRLLVL.

This chain connects TRBV11-2 to TRBJ2-6; D might be TRBD1 or TRBD2, each matching 6 bases. The CDR3 runs 16 residues. The V end lost 3 bases, the J end lost 3 bases, and 12 bases lay between the germline ends. The germline gives CDR1 SGHAT, CDR2 FQNNGV. CDR3 sequence (DNA): TGTGCCAGCAGCTTGGAGGGGGTCGGTGGGGCCAACGTCCTGACTTTC. Its translation is CASSLEGVGGANVLTF.

The chain links TRBV15 to TRBJ1-1; 7 nucleotides match TRBD1. The V gene end was trimmed by 3 bases and the J gene end by 3 bases; junction bases not matched to a gene: 7. CDR1 and CDR2 from the germline V gene are LNHNV and YYDKDF (reference sequence). The CDR3 sequence is 15 residues long. CDR3 coding DNA: TGTGCCACCAGCAGTCAAAGGGGACAGCACACTGAAGCTTTCTTT. It encodes CATSSQRGQHTEAFF.

The J gene is TRBJ2-1, the V gene TRBV7-8; D is possibly TRBD2 (6 bases). The germline CDR1 and CDR2 sequences are SGHVS and FQNEAQ. V was shortened by 5 bases and J by 4 bases, with 12 bases between the two germline ends. The CDR3 is 14 residues long. Here the CDR3 reads CASSVRDSYNEQFF. CDR3 in DNA: TGTGCCAGCAGCGTCCGGGACTCGTACAATGAGCAGTTCTTC.

This chain links TRBV4-1 with TRBJ1-6, with 9 bases identical to TRBD1. Looked up from germline, CDR1 is MGHRA and CDR2 is YSYEKL. V was pared by 5 bases and J by 7 bases, with 9 bases of the junction left unmatched. The CDR3 totals 16 residues. The CDR3 coding sequence is TGCGCCAGCAGCTCGACCGGGACAGGGCTGAATTCACCCCTCCACTTT. Translating gives CASSSTGTGLNSPLHF.

By share, this clonotype counts as large. The V call is TRBV19, the J call TRBJ1-1, with a possible D match to TRBD1 (6 bases). The V end was cut by 3 bases, the J end by 6 bases, with 14 bases between. The CDR3 spans 14 residues. Germline CDR1 is LNHDA and CDR2 is SQIVND (reference sequence). This chain's CDR3 is CASSINRESAEAFF. CDR3 sequence (DNA): TGTGCCAGTAGTATTAACAGGGAGAGCGCTGAAGCTTTCTTT.

V and J are TRBV19 and TRBJ1-5; a weak D match, TRBD1 (5 bases). Germline V CDR1 and CDR2: LNHDA, SQIVND (reference sequence). The CDR3 covers 15 residues. Trimming left V 3 bases short and J 5 bases short, with 14 bases between. CDR3 loop: CASSMMGRGHQPQHF. The CDR3 DNA is TGTGCCAGTAGTATGATGGGCCGGGGCCATCAGCCCCAGCATTTT.

The chain employs TRBV7-8 and TRBJ2-4; perhaps TRBD2 as D (6 bases). The CDR3 runs 15 residues. The V end lost 6 bases, the J end lost 0 bases, and 12 bases lay between the germline ends. Germline V lookup: CDR1 SGHVS, CDR2 FQNEAQ. CDR3 nucleotide sequence: TGTGCCAGCAGTAAGGAGCGGGTAGCCAAAAACATTCAGTACTTC. This gives the protein CASSKERVAKNIQYF.

A single count supports this clonotype. The chain carries TRBV20-1 and TRBJ2-1, with D possibly being TRBD2 (5 bases). Germline CDR1 is DFQATT and CDR2 is SNEGSKA (reference sequence). CDR3 length: 14 amino acids. Trimming removed 5 bases at V and 3 bases at J, with 14 bases between. For the CDR3, the DNA is TGCAGTGCTGGTTGGACTGACATCTACAATGAGCAGTTCTTC. Its protein is CSAGWTDIYNEQFF.

This chain uses TRBV20-1 with TRBJ1-1; 7 nucleotides align to TRBD1. CDR3 length equals 14 residues. CDR1 DFQATT and CDR2 SNEGSKA come from the germline V gene (reference sequence). J gave up 5 bases and V 1 base, and 7 bases lay outside the gene matches. Here the CDR3 DNA reads TGCAGTGCTAGAGTCCAACAGGGGCTGACTGAAGCTTTCTTT. Its protein is CSARVQQGLTEAFF.

CDR3 sequence (DNA): TGTGCCAGCAGCTTACTCCCATTTTCCGATACGCAGTATTTT. Translation gives CASSLLPFSDTQYF. J is TRBJ2-3 and V is TRBV7-3; D unclear. The V gene lost 2 bases and the J gene lost 6 bases, with 12 bases spanning the gap. Looked up from germline, CDR1 is SGHTA and CDR2 is FQGTGA. This CDR3 has 14 amino acids.

J is TRBJ2-5 and V is TRBV11-1, with a weak D call TRBD2 (6 bases). The CDR3 has 17 amino acids. From germline, CDR1 is SGHAT and CDR2 FQDESV (reference sequence). V lost 5 bases and J lost 2, with 21 bases in between. The CDR3: CASSPLVGDLAQETQYF. The CDR3 DNA follows: TGTGCCAGCAGCCCACTGGTAGGGGACTTGGCACAAGAGACCCAGTACTTC.